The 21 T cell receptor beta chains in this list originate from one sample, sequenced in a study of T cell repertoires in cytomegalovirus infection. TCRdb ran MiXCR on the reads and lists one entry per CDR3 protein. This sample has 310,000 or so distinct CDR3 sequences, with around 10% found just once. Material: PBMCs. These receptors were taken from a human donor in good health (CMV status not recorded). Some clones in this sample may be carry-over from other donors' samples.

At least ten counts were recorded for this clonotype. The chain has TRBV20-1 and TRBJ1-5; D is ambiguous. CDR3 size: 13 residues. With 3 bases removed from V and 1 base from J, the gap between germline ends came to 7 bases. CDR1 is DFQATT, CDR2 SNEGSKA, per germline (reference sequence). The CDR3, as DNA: TGCAGTGCTAGGGGCGGGAGCAATCAGCCCCAGCATTTT. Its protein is CSARGGSNQPQHF.

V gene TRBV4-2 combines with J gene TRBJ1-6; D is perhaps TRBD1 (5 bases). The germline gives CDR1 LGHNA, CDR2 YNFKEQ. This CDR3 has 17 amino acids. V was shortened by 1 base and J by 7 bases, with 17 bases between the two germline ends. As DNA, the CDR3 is TGTGCCAGCAGCCAAGTAGGCAGTCGGGGCAGCAATTCACCCCTCCACTTT. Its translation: CASSQVGSRGSNSPLHF.

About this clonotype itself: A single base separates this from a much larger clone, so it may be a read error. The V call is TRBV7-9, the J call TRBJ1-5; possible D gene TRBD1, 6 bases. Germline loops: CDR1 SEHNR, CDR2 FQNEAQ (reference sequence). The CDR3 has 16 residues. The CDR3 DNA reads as TGTGCCTGCAGCTTTTTCACAGGGTATAGCAATCAGCCCCAGCATTTT. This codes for CACSFFTGYSNQPQHF.

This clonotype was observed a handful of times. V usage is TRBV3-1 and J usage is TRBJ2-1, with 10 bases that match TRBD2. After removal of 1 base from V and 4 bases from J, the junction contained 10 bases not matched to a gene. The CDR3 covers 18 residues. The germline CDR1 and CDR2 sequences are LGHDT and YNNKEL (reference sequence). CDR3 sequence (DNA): TGTGCCAGCAGCCAAGTTTTCCTTATAGCGGGGGGATACAATGAGCAGTTCTTC. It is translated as CASSQVFLIAGGYNEQFF.

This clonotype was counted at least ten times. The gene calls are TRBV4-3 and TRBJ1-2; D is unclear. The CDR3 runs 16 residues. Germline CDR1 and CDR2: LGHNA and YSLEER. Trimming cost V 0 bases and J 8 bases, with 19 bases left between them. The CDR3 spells CASSQDVNNPGRGYTF. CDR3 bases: TGCGCCAGCAGCCAAGATGTGAACAACCCTGGGCGAGGCTACACCTTC.

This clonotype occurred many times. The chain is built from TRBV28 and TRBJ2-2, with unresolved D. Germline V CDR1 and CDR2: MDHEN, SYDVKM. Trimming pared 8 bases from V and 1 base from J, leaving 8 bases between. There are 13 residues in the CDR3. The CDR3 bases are TGTGCCAGCGTCTTGGGGAACACCGGGGAGCTGTTTTTT. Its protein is CASVLGNTGELFF.

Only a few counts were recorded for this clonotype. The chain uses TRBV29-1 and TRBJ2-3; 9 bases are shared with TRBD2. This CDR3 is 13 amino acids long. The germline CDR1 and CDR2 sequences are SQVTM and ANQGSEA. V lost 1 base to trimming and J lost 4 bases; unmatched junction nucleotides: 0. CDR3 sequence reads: CSVEGTSADTQYF. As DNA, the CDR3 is TGCAGCGTTGAAGGGACTAGCGCAGATACGCAGTATTTT.

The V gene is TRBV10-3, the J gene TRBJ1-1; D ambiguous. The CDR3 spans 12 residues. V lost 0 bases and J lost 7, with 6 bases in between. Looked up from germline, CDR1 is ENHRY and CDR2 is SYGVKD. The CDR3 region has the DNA TGTGCCATCAGTGAGTCGGTGGGTGAAGCTTTCTTT. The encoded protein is CAISESVGEAFF.

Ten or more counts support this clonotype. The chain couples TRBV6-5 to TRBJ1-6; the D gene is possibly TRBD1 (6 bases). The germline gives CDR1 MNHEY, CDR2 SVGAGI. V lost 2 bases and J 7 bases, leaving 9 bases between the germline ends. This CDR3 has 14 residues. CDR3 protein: CASSYRTVNSPLHF. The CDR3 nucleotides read TGTGCCAGCAGTTACCGGACAGTAAATTCACCCCTCCACTTT.

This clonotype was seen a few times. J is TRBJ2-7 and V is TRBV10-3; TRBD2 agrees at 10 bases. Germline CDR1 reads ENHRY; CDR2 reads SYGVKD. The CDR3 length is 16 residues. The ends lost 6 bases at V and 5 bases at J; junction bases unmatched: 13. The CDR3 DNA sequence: TGTGCCATCAGGGGGGGCCTAGCGGGGGCAGTGAACGAGCAGTACTTC. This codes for CAIRGGLAGAVNEQYF.

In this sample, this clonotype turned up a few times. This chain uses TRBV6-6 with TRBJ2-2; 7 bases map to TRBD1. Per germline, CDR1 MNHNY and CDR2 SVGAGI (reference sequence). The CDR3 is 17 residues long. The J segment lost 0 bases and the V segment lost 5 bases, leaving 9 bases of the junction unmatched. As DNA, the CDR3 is TGTGCCAGCAGTAAACCGGGACAGCAATCGAACACCGGGGAGCTGTTTTTT. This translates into CASSKPGQQSNTGELFF.

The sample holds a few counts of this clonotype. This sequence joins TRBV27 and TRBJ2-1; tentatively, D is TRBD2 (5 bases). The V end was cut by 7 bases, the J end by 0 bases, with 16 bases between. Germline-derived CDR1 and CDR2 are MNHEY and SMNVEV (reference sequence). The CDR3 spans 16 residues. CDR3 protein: CASTAPGVSSYNEQFF. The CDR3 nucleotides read TGTGCCAGCACCGCGCCCGGGGTTAGCTCCTACAATGAGCAGTTCTTC.

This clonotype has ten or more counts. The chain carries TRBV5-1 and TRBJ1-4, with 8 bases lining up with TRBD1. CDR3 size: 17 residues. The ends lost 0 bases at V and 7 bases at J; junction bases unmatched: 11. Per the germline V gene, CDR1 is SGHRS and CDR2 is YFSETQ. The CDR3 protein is CASSLGTRTGYGEKLFF. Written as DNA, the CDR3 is TGCGCCAGCAGCTTGGGGACACGGACAGGGTACGGTGAAAAACTGTTTTTT.

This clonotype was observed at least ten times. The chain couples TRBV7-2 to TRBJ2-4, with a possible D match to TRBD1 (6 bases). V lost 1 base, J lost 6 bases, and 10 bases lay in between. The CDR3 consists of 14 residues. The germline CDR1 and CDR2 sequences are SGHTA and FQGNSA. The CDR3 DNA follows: TGTGCCAGCAGCTTAGAAGGGACATCAAACATTCAGTACTTC. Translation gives CASSLEGTSNIQYF.

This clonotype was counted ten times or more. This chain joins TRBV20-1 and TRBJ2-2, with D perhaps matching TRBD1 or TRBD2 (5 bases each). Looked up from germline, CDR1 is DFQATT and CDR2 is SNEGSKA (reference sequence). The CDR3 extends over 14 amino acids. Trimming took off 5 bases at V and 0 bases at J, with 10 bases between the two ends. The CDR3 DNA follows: TGCAGTGCTCCGGGACGCTCGAACACCGGGGAGCTGTTTTTT. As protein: CSAPGRSNTGELFF.

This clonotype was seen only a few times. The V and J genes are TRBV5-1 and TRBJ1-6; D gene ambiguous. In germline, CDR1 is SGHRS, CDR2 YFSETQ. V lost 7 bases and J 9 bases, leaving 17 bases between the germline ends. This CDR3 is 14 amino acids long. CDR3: CASVLGPGASPLHF. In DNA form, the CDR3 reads TGCGCCAGCGTTCTAGGGCCAGGCGCTTCACCCCTCCACTTT. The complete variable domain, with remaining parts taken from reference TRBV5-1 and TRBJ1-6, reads KAGVTQTPRYLIKTRGQQVTLSCSPISGHRSVSWYQQTPGQGLQFLFEYFSETQRNKGNFPGRFSGRQFSNSRSEMNVSTLELGDSALYLCASVLGPGASPLHFGNGTRLTVT.

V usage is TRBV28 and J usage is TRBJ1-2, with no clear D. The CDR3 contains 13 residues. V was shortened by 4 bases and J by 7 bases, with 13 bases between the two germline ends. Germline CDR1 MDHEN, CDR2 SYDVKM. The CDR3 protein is CASSSGPAAGYTF. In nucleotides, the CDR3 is TGTGCCAGCAGTTCTGGCCCCGCGGCTGGCTACACCTTC.

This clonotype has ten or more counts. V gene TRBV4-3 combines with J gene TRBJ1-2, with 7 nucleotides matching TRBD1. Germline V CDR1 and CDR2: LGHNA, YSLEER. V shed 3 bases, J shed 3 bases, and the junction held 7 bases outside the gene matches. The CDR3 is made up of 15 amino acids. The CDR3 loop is CASSQGQPIYYGYTF. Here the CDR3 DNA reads TGCGCCAGCAGCCAGGGACAGCCGATTTACTATGGCTACACCTTC.

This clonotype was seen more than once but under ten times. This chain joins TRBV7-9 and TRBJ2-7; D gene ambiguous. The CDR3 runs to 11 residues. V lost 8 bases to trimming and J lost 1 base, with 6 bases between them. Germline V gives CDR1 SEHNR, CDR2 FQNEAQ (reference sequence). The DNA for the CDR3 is TGTGCCAGCGGCGGATCCTACGAGCAGTACGTC. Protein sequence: CASGGSYEQYV.

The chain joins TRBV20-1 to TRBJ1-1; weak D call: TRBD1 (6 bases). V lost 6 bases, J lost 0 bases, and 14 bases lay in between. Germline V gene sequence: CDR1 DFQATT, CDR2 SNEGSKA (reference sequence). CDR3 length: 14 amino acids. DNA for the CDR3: TGCAGTGCCCCGACAGGCCAAATGAACACTGAAGCTTTCTTT. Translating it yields CSAPTGQMNTEAFF.

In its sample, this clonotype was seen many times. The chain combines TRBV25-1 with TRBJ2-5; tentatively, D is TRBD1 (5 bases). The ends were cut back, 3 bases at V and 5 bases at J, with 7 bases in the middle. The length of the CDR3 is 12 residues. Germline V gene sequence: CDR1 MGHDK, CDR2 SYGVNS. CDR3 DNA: TGTGCCAGCAGTGAGGGGCTGGAGACCCAGTACTTC. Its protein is CASSEGLETQYF.